This T cell receptor (beta chain) was sequenced for a study of CD8+ T cells in alopecia areata. Notes on the study in general: Lesional tissue from the scalp (especially in alopecia totalis/universalis) showed higher clonality than normal scalp.

As to treatment: oral pan-JAK inhibitor, 5-10 mg twice daily. Per the germline V gene, CDR1 is MNHEY and CDR2 is SMNVEV (reference sequence). V lost 6 bases and J 8 bases, leaving 19 bases between the germline ends. CDR3 length equals 14 residues. Concerning this clone: Its cognate antigen is unknown.

Sequencing relied on a cDNA template that was reverse transcribed from extracted RNA. Repertoires were generated with immunoSEQ multiplex PCR, while TCRdb's copy carries only in-frame clones and drops some. The sample has over 150,000 clones, over 45% seen once. This TCR was sampled from a human donor with alopecia areata. The chain couples TRBV27 to TRBJ1-2, with D hard to call. Sequences were derived from CD4+ T cells sorted from blood, sampled at week 24, from a patient treated with tofacitinib. CDR3 sequence reads: CASSPSEMIWGYTF. DNA of the CDR3: TGTGCCAGCAGCCCCTCTGAGATGATCTGGGGCTACACCTTC.